This note documents a single T cell receptor (beta chain) sequence. This entry is derived from a study of T cell changes during pregnancy in multiple sclerosis. Profiled with immunoSEQ multiplex PCR; TCRdb holds only in-frame clones, not every one. Among under 95,000 clones listed, 85% to 95% were seen once. The CDR3 length is 15 residues. The V gene lost 3 bases and the J gene lost 0 bases, with 9 bases spanning the gap. Germline assignment: CDR1 SGHRS and CDR2 YFSETQ. The material sequenced was peripheral blood, taken after pregnancy. J is TRBJ1-4 and V is TRBV5-1; the D gene is possibly TRBD1 (6 bases). This sequence was found in a female donor with multiple sclerosis, enrolled in a pregnancy study. The CDR3 coding sequence is TGCGCCAGCAGCTCACAGGGCGCAACTAATGAAAAACTGTTTTTT. Protein product: CASSSQGATNEKLFF.